This section outlines one T cell receptor beta chain sequence together with its context. Its antigen is not yet known. No quality values exist for individual bases; no much larger clone is one base distant. These data originate in a study of blood T cell repertoires in COVID-19 (dated by TCRdb to the early 2020s). For the wider study: The collaborator samples originated in the United States, Italy and Spain and spanned the acute and convalescent phases of COVID-19. The prospective study material was composed of cDNA or gDNA derived from T cells, B-cell-depleted T cells, or PBMCs. Deeply sampled blood TCRbeta repertoires from subjects exposed to, actively infected with, or recovered from COVID-19 were included in the dataset. The repertoires were released in a freely available public database intended as a resource for research on the immune response to SARS-CoV-2. The samples were drawn from two sources: the first 160 participants of the ongoing ImmuneRACE study, and over 950 subjects contributed by 6 global collaborators. Sample metadata almost always included a de-identified subject ID, COVID-19 status, age in years and sex. Where available, HLA class I and class II types were taken from metadata supplied by the sample provider and were not determined by assay-based typing.

In Seattle, one collaborating source enrolled patients while the infection was active and tracked those patients longitudinally over the course of disease. Each collaborating institution followed its own protocols to collect whole blood in K2EDTA tubes. For TCRbeta analysis, collaborators shipped samples in one of three forms: frozen whole blood, isolated PBMCs, or DNA extracted from either of those sample types. The immunoSEQ Assay, a bias-controlled multiplex PCR, was used to amplify TCRbeta CDR3 regions from genomic DNA. The authors' pipeline ran thus. Nucleated cell counts per sample were estimated from amplification of reference gene primers within the assay. Sequence reads were collapsed and filtered to measure the absolute abundance of every unique TCRbeta CDR3 rearrangement. For each sample, productive Simpson clonality was calculated by taking the square root of Simpson's diversity index across productive rearrangements. TCRdb obtained this table from immuneACCESS and retained in-frame rearrangements with V and J assigned. These tables miss some clones; where compared with another copy, unresolved V genes account for less than half of the shortfall, and the remainder is unexplained. The V and J calls and clone size are taken from that table; D and trimming were inferred from the DNA. The sample yields roughly 340,000 clones; around 89% were counted once. In total, the top ten clones hold 2.5% to 3.5% of the sample.

V has 6 bases trimmed and J has 0 bases trimmed; junction bases matching no gene number 3. The CDR3 numbers 15 residues from cysteine through phenylalanine. Solely the CDR3 DNA is kept, with 45 bases framed from the first base. CDR1 and CDR2, per the germline V gene (reference sequence), are SEHNR and FQNEAQ. Paper-wide results and their limitations: Clinical and demographic metadata were provided uncurated, with the amount varying by source and participant.

This sequence uses TRBV7-9 and TRBJ1-5, with 9 bases in between that match TRBD1. This receptor was identified in a woman aged 30 to 39 with COVID-19, enrolled during active disease. The source material was peripheral blood. For the CDR3, the sequence is CASSQTGGSNQPQHF. At the DNA level, the sequence is TGTGCCAGCAGTCAGACAGGGGGTAGCAATCAGCCCCAGCATTTT.